These 31 T cell receptor beta chains originate from one sample sequenced in a study of blood T cell repertoires in COVID-19. TCRdb's table, derived via immunoSEQ multiplex PCR, lists solely in-frame clones and lacks some. There are about 260,000 clones in the sample; around 87% occur only once, and 2% to 2.5% lies in the top ten. Sequences were obtained from peripheral blood. Source of these receptors: a woman in her forties or fifties who had recovered from COVID-19.

V and J are TRBV6-2 or TRBV6-3 and TRBJ2-7; 9 bases line up with TRBD1. With V trimmed by 0 bases and J by 1 base, 7 bases remained unmatched. Germline CDR1 is MNHEY and CDR2 is SVGEGT. The CDR3 totals 17 residues. CDR3 coding DNA: TGTGCCAGCAGTTACTCGAGGACAGGGGCCTATTCCTACGAGCAGTACTTC. It is translated as CASSYSRTGAYSYEQYF.

The CDR3 spells CASSFPGEQYF. CDR3 bases: TGTGCCAGCAGCTTTCCGGGGGAGCAGTACTTC. The J gene is TRBJ2-7, the V gene TRBV7-3; TRBD2 might be the D (5 bases). The germline gives CDR1 SGHTA, CDR2 FQGTGA. This CDR3 has 11 amino acids. Trimming pared 3 bases from V and 7 bases from J, leaving 7 bases between.

The J gene is TRBJ1-1, the V gene TRBV19; no firm D call. With 9 bases removed from V and 4 bases from J, the gap between germline ends came to 15 bases. The CDR3 is 13 residues long. From germline, CDR1 is LNHDA and CDR2 SQIVND (reference sequence). DNA of the CDR3: TGTGCCAGCCAGCCGGGAGGGTTCACTGAAGCTTTCTTT. Protein: CASQPGGFTEAFF.

The chain has TRBV9 and TRBJ2-1; 11 positions match TRBD2. CDR1 and CDR2 (germline): SGDLS, YYNGEE. The CDR3 is 17 amino acids. V was pared by 3 bases and J by 9 bases, with 14 bases of the junction left unmatched. The CDR3 DNA follows: TGTGCCAGCAGCGCCCCTAGCGGGAGGCCTTCTCCTGGTGAGCAGTTCTTC. Translating gives CASSAPSGRPSPGEQFF.

This clone has just a few counts. This chain uses TRBV7-9 with TRBJ2-1; perhaps TRBD2 as D (7 bases). Trimming removed 10 bases from V and 7 bases from J, with 17 bases in between. The CDR3 consists of 13 residues. Germline V lookup: CDR1 SEHNR, CDR2 FQNEAQ (reference sequence). CDR3 DNA sequence: TGTGCCACTTCCTGGGGGGGGCCGAATGAGCAGTTCTTC. Translation: CATSWGGPNEQFF.

The V and J genes are TRBV11-3 and TRBJ2-2, with TRBD1 matching over 9 bases. Trimming cost V 4 bases and J 1 base; bases outside gene matches: 4. There are 16 residues in the CDR3. Germline V lookup: CDR1 SGHNT, CDR2 YENEEA. For the CDR3, the DNA is TGTGCCAGCAGCTCCGAGGACAGGGGGAACACCGGGGAGCTGTTTTTT. Translating it yields CASSSEDRGNTGELFF.

CDR3 DNA: TGTGCCAGCAGCTTAGTAGGGGACACCGGGGAGCTGTTTTTT. Translating gives CASSLVGDTGELFF. This chain connects TRBV7-6 to TRBJ2-2, with D perhaps matching TRBD1 (5 bases). Per the germline V gene, CDR1 is SGHVS and CDR2 is FNYEAQ. The CDR3 is 14 amino acids. The V gene lost 1 base and the J gene lost 3 bases, with 6 bases spanning the gap.

The chain couples TRBV11-2 to TRBJ1-1; D is ambiguous. Trimming left V 9 bases short and J 4 bases short, with 15 bases between. The CDR3 sequence is 13 residues long. Germline V lookup: CDR1 SGHAT, CDR2 FQNNGV. DNA for the CDR3: TGTGCCAGTATGCCTAAGCCGAGCACTGAAGCTTTCTTT. Its translation is CASMPKPSTEAFF.

This clone was detected ten times or more. The genes are TRBV30 and TRBJ1-5; D ambiguous. V dropped 5 bases and J dropped 0 bases, with 8 bases sitting between them. The CDR3 loop spans 13 amino acids. Germline V gives CDR1 GTSNPN, CDR2 SVGIG (reference sequence). CDR3 residues: CAWARDSNQPQHF. The CDR3 DNA reads as TGTGCCTGGGCACGAGATAGCAATCAGCCCCAGCATTTT.

The rearrangement joins TRBV7-8 to TRBJ2-3; tentatively, D is TRBD1 (6 bases). Trimming left V 2 bases short and J 6 bases short, with 18 bases between. Per the germline V gene, CDR1 is SGHVS and CDR2 is FQNEAQ. CDR3 length: 16 amino acids. CDR3 region: CASSLRLWQGWDTQYF. The CDR3 nucleotides read TGTGCCAGCAGCTTAAGGCTTTGGCAGGGGTGGGATACGCAGTATTTT.

V and J are TRBV29-1 and TRBJ2-1, with 9 bases aligning to TRBD2. Germline V gene lookup returns CDR1 SQVTM and CDR2 ANQGSEA. V trimming: 7 bases; J trimming: 8 bases; junction bases outside the gene matches: 15. The CDR3 consists of 15 residues. As DNA, the CDR3 is TGCAGCGCCCTAGCGTTGGCGGGAGGGCCCTATGAGCAGTTCTTC. It is translated as CSALALAGGPYEQFF.

The genes are TRBV7-2 and TRBJ2-4; maybe TRBD1 (5 bases). Germline CDR1 is SGHTA and CDR2 is FQGNSA. Trimming stripped 6 bases from V and 0 bases from J, with 12 bases between. This CDR3 spans 15 amino acids. The CDR3 DNA sequence: TGTGCCAGCAGTGGGGCTTTAAGAGCCAAAAACATTCAGTACTTC. Protein sequence: CASSGALRAKNIQYF.

This chain uses TRBV5-8 with TRBJ2-3; TRBD1 might be the D (6 bases). CDR3 length equals 15 residues. Trimming cost V 5 bases and J 0 bases, with 13 bases left between them. Germline loops: CDR1 SGHTS, CDR2 YDEGEE. CDR3 sequence: CASSQWTASTDTQYF. Here the CDR3 DNA reads TGTGCCAGCAGTCAATGGACAGCTAGCACAGATACGCAGTATTTT.

The rearrangement joins TRBV7-8 to TRBJ1-2, with D possibly TRBD1 on 5 matching bases. The V gene's germline CDR1 is SGHVS and CDR2 FQNEAQ. The CDR3 has 15 residues. V was pared by 1 base and J by 2 bases, with 11 bases between. CDR3: CASSLDRGMNYGYTF. Written as DNA, the CDR3 is TGTGCCAGCAGCTTAGATCGGGGGATGAACTATGGCTACACCTTC.

With regard to this clone: The junction shows a germline mismatch at one end, possibly a read error. The chain is built from TRBV5-1 and TRBJ2-3; 10 bases are shared with TRBD2. This CDR3 has 16 amino acids. Germline loops: CDR1 SGHRS, CDR2 YFSETQ. CDR3 DNA sequence: TGCGCCAGCAACTTGGGCGGACTAGCGGGCACAGATACGCAGTATTTT. It encodes CASNLGGLAGTDTQYF.

This sequence joins TRBV7-2 and TRBJ1-4, with TRBD1 as a possible D gene (5 bases). The CDR3 spans 15 residues. Germline CDR1 reads SGHTA; CDR2 reads FQGNSA. Trimming left V 1 base short and J 7 bases short, with 13 bases between. CDR3 sequence: CASSLDGGGGEKLFF. The CDR3 DNA follows: TGTGCCAGCAGCTTAGATGGGGGGGGTGGTGAAAAACTGTTTTTT. Using reference TRBV7-2 and TRBJ1-4 for the parts outside the CDR3, the full variable domain is GAGVSQSPSNKVTEKGKDVELRCDPISGHTALYWYRQSLGQGLEFLIYFQGNSAPDKSGLPSDRFSAERTGGSVSTLTIQRTQQEDSAVYLCASSLDGGGGEKLFFGSGTQLSVL.

The CDR3 DNA reads as TGTGCCAGTAGTCGAGACAGGAGCGAGCAGTACTTC. Amino acid sequence: CASSRDRSEQYF. The J gene is TRBJ2-7, the V gene TRBV19, with D possibly matching TRBD1 (6 bases). Germline V CDR1 and CDR2: LNHDA, SQIVND (reference sequence). CDR3 length: 12 residues. Trimming left V 5 bases short and J 6 bases short, with 11 bases between. Using reference TRBV19 and TRBJ2-7 for the parts outside the CDR3, the full variable domain is DGGITQSPKYLFRKEGQNVTLSCEQNLNHDAMYWYRQDPGQGLRLIYYSQIVNDFQKGDIAEGYSVSREKKESFPLTVTSAQKNPTAFYLCASSRDRSEQYFGPGTRLTVT.

This clone has a single count. This chain joins TRBV19 and TRBJ1-5; the D is unclear. This CDR3 has 15 residues. Trimming removed 5 bases at V and 3 bases at J, with 14 bases between. Germline V gives CDR1 LNHDA, CDR2 SQIVND (reference sequence). The CDR3 region is CASSELPLTNQPQHF. The CDR3 nucleotides are TGTGCCAGTAGTGAGCTACCCCTCACCAATCAGCCCCAGCATTTT.

The chain joins TRBV6-5 to TRBJ1-6; perhaps TRBD1 as D (6 bases). Trimming pared 4 bases from V and 10 bases from J, leaving 14 bases between. CDR3 size: 14 residues. Germline V CDR1 and CDR2: MNHEY, SVGAGI. CDR3 amino acids: CASSSDSLGSPLHF. CDR3 coding DNA: TGTGCCAGCAGTTCGGACAGCCTCGGGTCACCCCTCCACTTT.

V and J are TRBV7-6 and TRBJ2-7, with D perhaps matching TRBD2 (5 bases). Trimming removed 5 bases from V and 5 bases from J, with 19 bases in between. Germline V lookup: CDR1 SGHVS, CDR2 FNYEAQ. The CDR3 consists of 15 residues. In DNA, the CDR3 is TGTGCCAGCAGCCCAAAGAATGGGAGAGCCCACGAGCAGTACTTC. Its translation is CASSPKNGRAHEQYF.

J is TRBJ2-3 and V is TRBV4-1; D is ambiguous. The CDR3 contains 15 residues. Germline V gene data show CDR1 as MGHRA and CDR2 as YSYEKL. The V end was cut by 0 bases, the J end by 3 bases, with 10 bases between. The CDR3 region is CASSQDFLRTDTQYF. In nucleotides, the CDR3 is TGCGCCAGCAGCCAAGATTTTCTCCGGACAGATACGCAGTATTTT.

This chain connects TRBV18 to TRBJ1-1; possible D gene TRBD1, 6 bases. The CDR3 has 17 amino acids. CDR1 KGHSH and CDR2 LQKENI come from the germline V gene. Trimming cost V 1 base and J 0 bases, with 15 bases left between them. The CDR3 sequence is CASSPLSGHGVNTEAFF. The CDR3 bases are TGTGCCAGCTCACCACTCTCGGGACACGGAGTGAACACTGAAGCTTTCTTT.

The chain uses TRBV27 and TRBJ1-4; 7 nucleotides line up with TRBD1. Germline CDR1 and CDR2: MNHEY and SMNVEV (reference sequence). This CDR3 comprises 15 residues. The V segment lost 0 bases and the J segment 9 bases; nucleotides outside the gene matches: 7. DNA for the CDR3: TGTGCCAGCAGTTTATCGAGGTCCAGGGGGAAAAAACTGTTTTTT. Its translation: CASSLSRSRGKKLFF.

The CDR3 coding sequence is TGTGCCAGCAGCCTGGGACTAGTGGAGACCCAGTACTTC. It encodes CASSLGLVETQYF. The gene calls are TRBV28 and TRBJ2-5, with 8 bases matching TRBD2. The CDR3 spans 13 residues. Germline CDR1 reads MDHEN; CDR2 reads SYDVKM. V lost 6 bases, J lost 5 bases, and 5 bases stayed unmatched.

V usage is TRBV5-4 and J usage is TRBJ2-1; TRBD1 matches 7 bases. The CDR3 spans 15 residues. Germline values: CDR1 SGHNT, CDR2 YYREEE (reference sequence). With 4 bases clipped from V and 4 bases from J, the junction kept 8 bases outside the gene matches. The chain's CDR3 is CASSRGQDTYNEQFF. The CDR3, as DNA: TGTGCCAGCAGCCGAGGACAGGATACTTACAATGAGCAGTTCTTC. Full variable domain (remainder filled in from reference TRBV5-4 and TRBJ2-1): ETGVTQSPTHLIKTRGQQVTLRCSSQSGHNTVSWYQQALGQGPQFIFQYYREEENGRGNFPPRFSGLQFPNYSSELNVNALELDDSALYLCASSRGQDTYNEQFFGPGTRLTVL.

The chain employs TRBV25-1 and TRBJ1-2, with TRBD1 matching 7 bases. Per the germline V gene, CDR1 is MGHDK and CDR2 is SYGVNS. CDR3 size: 12 residues. Unmatched junction bases numbered 5, after V lost 6 bases and J lost 7 bases. The CDR3 here is CASRQGGRGYTF. The CDR3 region has the DNA TGTGCCAGCAGGCAAGGGGGCCGTGGCTACACCTTC.

The J gene is TRBJ1-4, the V gene TRBV3-1 (or the pseudogene TRBV3-2); 8 bases line up with TRBD1. This CDR3 has 16 amino acids. Germline V gives CDR1 LGHDT, CDR2 YNNKEL (reference sequence). V shed 4 bases, J shed 1 base, and the junction held 5 bases outside the gene matches. DNA for the CDR3: TGTGCCAGCAGCCTTACAGGGGGATTAACTAATGAAAAACTGTTTTTT. Translation gives CASSLTGGLTNEKLFF.

V usage is TRBV10-3 and J usage is TRBJ1-6; D is possibly TRBD1 (6 bases). Trimming shortened V by 3 bases and J by 7 bases, and 16 bases separated the two germline ends. The CDR3 totals 16 residues. From germline, CDR1 is ENHRY and CDR2 SYGVKD. In nucleotides, the CDR3 is TGTGCCATCAGTGAAAGGGGGTTCAGGGAGAATTCACCCCTCCACTTT. This gives the protein CAISERGFRENSPLHF.

This clone is a singleton in its sample. The V call is TRBV18, the J call TRBJ2-5; TRBD2 matches 7 bases. The CDR3 length is 16 residues. Germline values: CDR1 KGHSH, CDR2 LQKENI. V lost 0 bases to trimming and J lost 4 bases; unmatched junction nucleotides: 8. The CDR3 nucleotides are TGTGCCAGCTCACCACCGGCGGGAGAGGGTCCAGAGACCCAGTACTTC. This gives the protein CASSPPAGEGPETQYF.

The gene calls are TRBV28 and TRBJ2-7, with D possibly being TRBD1 (6 bases). CDR3 length: 11 residues. In germline, CDR1 is MDHEN, CDR2 SYDVKM. The germline V and J ends were trimmed by 10 bases and 6 bases, with 13 bases remaining between them. The CDR3 DNA reads as TGTGCCACCATACAGGGCTCCGAGCAGTACTTC. Its protein product is CATIQGSEQYF.

This clone was seen a few times. This sequence joins TRBV11-3 and TRBJ2-1, with D perhaps matching TRBD1 (5 bases). This CDR3 region has 17 residues. Germline CDR1 SGHNT, CDR2 YENEEA. Trimming removed 0 bases from V and 1 base from J, with 13 bases in between. The CDR3 DNA follows: TGTGCCAGCAGCTTAGAGCAGGGTATTAGGTCCTACAATGAGCAGTTCTTC. As protein: CASSLEQGIRSYNEQFF.